The 32 T cell receptor beta chains below come from one sample, sequenced in a study of T cells in Graves' hyperthyroidism and ophthalmopathy. TCR beta CDR3 sequences were amplified from RNA transcripts. The HTBI primer set served for first-round RT-PCR of the TCR CDR3. Via MiXCR, TCRdb re-called the multiplex PCR reads, giving one row per CDR3 protein. The sample shows more than 350,000 distinct CDR3 sequences, about 15% of them seen only once. The sample consisted of blood. Receptors originate from a woman in her 30s with Graves' hyperthyroidism.

The chain couples TRBV15 to TRBJ2-7; unclear D gene. The germline V gene encodes CDR1 LNHNV and CDR2 YYDKDF (reference sequence). The CDR3 has 13 residues. Trimming stripped 0 bases from V and 5 bases from J, with 8 bases between. For the CDR3, the DNA is TGTGCCACCAGCAGAGACCGGTATAACGAGCAGTACTTC. Its protein is CATSRDRYNEQYF.

This chain joins TRBV6-1 and TRBJ2-1, with 10 bases lining up with TRBD2. Per germline, CDR1 MNHNS and CDR2 SASEGT. The CDR3 has 16 amino acids. With 4 bases clipped from V and 4 bases from J, the junction kept 7 bases outside the gene matches. The CDR3 nucleotides are TGTGCCAGCAGTGGGGGGGCTAGCGGGAGTTACAATGAGCAGTTCTTC. It yields the protein CASSGGASGSYNEQFF.

This clonotype was seen a few times. V is TRBV29-1 and J is TRBJ2-5; 7 positions match TRBD1. Germline V gene lookup returns CDR1 SQVTM and CDR2 ANQGSEA. The V gene end was trimmed by 2 bases and the J gene end by 7 bases; junction bases not matched to a gene: 7. The CDR3 extends over 13 amino acids. The CDR3, as DNA: TGCAGCGTTGAACAGGTTGCAGGGGGGACCCAGTACTTC. This sequence encodes CSVEQVAGGTQYF.

A note on this clonotype: This sequence may be a read error, since a much larger clone differs from it by one base. The chain has TRBV20-1 and TRBJ2-1; TRBD2 aligns across 13 bases. The CDR3 sequence is 17 residues long. Losses at the gene ends were 7 bases for V and 4 bases for J; bases not matched to a gene: 13. In germline, CDR1 is DFQATT, CDR2 SNEGSKA (reference sequence). The CDR3 nucleotides read TGCAGTGGATCCCGAGGACTAGCGGGAGAAACGTACAATGAGCAGTTCTTC. This sequence encodes CSGSRGLAGETYNEQFF.

This clonotype was picked up a small number of times. V gene TRBV11-2 combines with J gene TRBJ2-1; 12 nucleotides match TRBD2. After removal of 5 bases from V and 9 bases from J, the junction contained 14 bases not matched to a gene. Germline V CDR1 and CDR2: SGHAT, FQNNGV. The CDR3 is 17 amino acids. The CDR3 spells CASSNPGASGRAAEQFF. The CDR3 DNA reads TGTGCCAGCAGCAACCCTGGGGCTAGCGGGAGGGCGGCTGAGCAGTTCTTC.

The gene calls are TRBV20-1 and TRBJ2-1, with D perhaps matching TRBD1 (5 bases). The ends were cut back, 0 bases at V and 8 bases at J, with 17 bases in the middle. CDR1 and CDR2 from the germline V gene are DFQATT and SNEGSKA (reference sequence). The CDR3 is 15 residues long. The chain's CDR3 is CSARDPNIRVDEQFF. The CDR3 bases are TGCAGTGCTAGAGATCCAAATATCAGGGTAGATGAGCAGTTCTTC.

This clonotype came up many times. J is TRBJ2-7 and V is TRBV4-1; a weak D match, TRBD2 (7 bases). Trimming removed 4 bases at V and 4 bases at J, with 17 bases between. This CDR3 is 15 amino acids long. Germline loops: CDR1 MGHRA, CDR2 YSYEKL. The CDR3 sequence: CASSPGVEGGYEQYF. For the CDR3, the DNA is TGCGCCAGCAGCCCCGGCGTGGAGGGGGGGTACGAGCAGTACTTC.

A note on this clonotype: A much larger clonotype is one base distant, so this may be a read error. The rearrangement joins TRBV2 to TRBJ2-1; 7 bases fit TRBD1. The CDR3 spans 13 residues. Germline V gene lookup returns CDR1 SNHLY and CDR2 FYNNEI. The CDR3 DNA sequence: TGTGCCAGCTATGGGACAGTATACAATGAGCAGCTCTTC. This gives the protein CASYGTVYNEQLF.

Details on this clonotype: The CDR3 does not close with the conserved phenylalanine or tryptophan, likely indicating a read error. The chain employs TRBV11-3 and TRBJ2-7; 10 bases fit TRBD1. Unmatched junction bases numbered 7, after V lost 1 base and J lost 4 bases. This CDR3 region has 16 residues. CDR1 SGHNT and CDR2 YENEEA come from the germline V gene. The CDR3 DNA reads as TGTGCCAGCAGCTTAGGGAGCGGGACAGGGGAGTACGAGCAGTACCTC. Its protein is CASSLGSGTGEYEQYL.

This clonotype was counted many times. This rearrangement joins TRBV6-2 or TRBV6-3 to TRBJ2-7; 9 bases agree with TRBD1. CDR1 is MNHEY and CDR2 is SVGEGT in the germline V gene. Trimming took 2 bases from V and 3 from J; bases not matched to a gene: 2. This CDR3 comprises 14 residues. The CDR3 region is CASSYTGQGYEQYF. For the CDR3, the DNA is TGTGCCAGCAGTTACACGGGACAGGGCTACGAGCAGTACTTC.

This clonotype was found many times. This chain joins TRBV10-2 and TRBJ2-3, with 9 bases aligning to TRBD2. This CDR3 comprises 17 residues. The germline V gene has CDR1 WSHSY and CDR2 SAAADI. Trimming took 0 bases from V and 2 from J; bases not matched to a gene: 6. CDR3 nucleotide sequence: TGCGCCAGCAGTGAGTCGTTGGCGGGGGGGCACACAGATACGCAGTATTTT. This encodes CASSESLAGGHTDTQYF.

This clonotype has ten or more counts. This chain connects TRBV2 to TRBJ2-7; perhaps TRBD1 as D (5 bases). The germline V gene encodes CDR1 SNHLY and CDR2 FYNNEI. The V gene lost 3 bases and the J gene lost 5 bases, with 8 bases spanning the gap. CDR3 length equals 12 residues. DNA of the CDR3: TGTGCCAGCAGTGAGTGGGGCCACGAGCAGTACTTC. It specifies CASSEWGHEQYF. Drawing the rest from reference TRBV2 and TRBJ2-7, the complete variable domain is EPEVTQTPSHQVTQMGQEVILRCVPISNHLYFYWYRQILGQKVEFLVSFYNNEISEKSEIFDDQFSVERPDGSNFTLKIRSTKLEDSAMYFCASSEWGHEQYFGPGTRLTVT.

The chain employs TRBV12-3 or TRBV12-4 and TRBJ2-7; D possibly corresponds to TRBD1 (6 bases). This CDR3 is built from 12 residues. Trimming removed 8 bases at V and 5 bases at J, with 13 bases between. CDR3 in amino acids: CASRQGSHEQYF. The CDR3 nucleotides are TGTGCCAGCCGCCAGGGGAGTCACGAGCAGTACTTC.

J is TRBJ2-6 and V is TRBV5-1; D ambiguous. Between the trimmed V and J ends, which lost 4 bases and 0 bases, there was a span of 8 bases. This CDR3 contains 15 residues. Per the germline V gene, CDR1 is SGHRS and CDR2 is YFSETQ. CDR3 DNA sequence: TGCGCCAGCAGCCCCATGGTCTCTGGGGCCAACGTCCTGACTTTC. Encoded protein: CASSPMVSGANVLTF.

About this clonotype: A much more abundant neighbour one base away suggests this may be a read error. V usage is TRBV11-1 and J usage is TRBJ1-1; D is perhaps TRBD1 (6 bases). CDR1 is SGHAT and CDR2 is FQDESV in the germline V gene (reference sequence). The length of the CDR3 is 13 residues. The CDR3 loop reads CASAGGANTEALF. The DNA for the CDR3 is TGTGCCAGCGCCGGGGGGGCGAACACTGAAGCTCTCTTT.

The J gene is TRBJ1-5, the V gene TRBV2, with D perhaps matching TRBD1 (6 bases). V was clipped by 6 bases and J by 1 base, with 13 bases between them. This CDR3 has 15 residues. In germline, CDR1 is SNHLY, CDR2 FYNNEI. The CDR3 nucleotides are TGTGCCAGCAGGGCAACAGGGAGAAGCAATCAGCCCCAGCATTTT. Translating gives CASRATGRSNQPQHF.

The rearrangement links TRBV28 to TRBJ1-2, with 11 bases identical to TRBD1. V trimming: 5 bases; J trimming: 5 bases; junction bases outside the gene matches: 13. CDR1 and CDR2 (germline): MDHEN, SYDVKM. The CDR3 spans 17 residues. DNA of the CDR3: TGTGCCAGCAGTCCTAGATACGGGACAGGGGGAAGGTATGGCTACACCTTC. Its protein is CASSPRYGTGGRYGYTF.

The sample holds one count of this clonotype. Just one base apart from a much larger clone, this may be a read error. The chain couples TRBV3-1 to TRBJ2-1; unclear D gene. Per the germline V gene, CDR1 is LGHDT and CDR2 is YNNKEL (reference sequence). Trimming left V 1 base short and J 10 bases short, with 11 bases between. The CDR3 has 13 residues. CDR3 loop: CASSQAGKGEQFF. The CDR3 region has the DNA TGTGCCAGCAGCCAAGCTGGTAAGGGCGAGCAGTTCTTC.

Notes on this clonotype: The junction departs from germline at one end; a sequencing error may be responsible. The chain has TRBV20-1 and TRBJ1-1; D remains ambiguous. This CDR3 contains 13 residues. Germline V gene lookup returns CDR1 DFQATT and CDR2 SNEGSKA (reference sequence). CDR3 sequence reads: CSASGYMNTGAFF. The CDR3 DNA is TGCAGTGCTAGTGGCTACATGAACACTGGAGCTTTCTTT.

At least ten counts were recorded for this clonotype. V gene TRBV28 combines with J gene TRBJ2-1; 14 nucleotides line up with TRBD2. Germline CDR1 and CDR2: MDHEN and SYDVKM. Trimming cost V 3 bases and J 4 bases; bases outside gene matches: 8. The CDR3 sequence is 18 residues long. The CDR3 region is CASSLLGLAGARYNEQFF. CDR3 nucleotide sequence: TGTGCCAGCAGTTTGTTGGGACTAGCGGGAGCGAGATACAATGAGCAGTTCTTC.

A word on this clonotype: Sequence at one end of the junction differs from germline and may be a read error. The chain has TRBV5-1 and TRBJ2-5, with D uncertain. The germline V gene encodes CDR1 SGHRS and CDR2 YFSETQ. CDR3 size: 13 residues. The CDR3 nucleotides read TGCGCCAGTAGCTTGGAACGGCAAGAGACCCAGTACTTC. Amino acid sequence: CASSLERQETQYF. The full variable domain, in which reference TRBV5-1 and TRBJ2-5 provide the parts outside the CDR3, is KAGVTQTPRYLIKTRGQQVTLSCSPISGHRSVSWYQQTPGQGLQFLFEYFSETQRNKGNFPGRFSGRQFSNSRSEMNVSTLELGDSALYLCASSLERQETQYFGPGTRLLVL.

This chain joins TRBV2 and TRBJ2-4; 16 bases align to TRBD2. V trimming: 6 bases; J trimming: 11 bases; junction bases outside the gene matches: 7. Per germline, CDR1 SNHLY and CDR2 FYNNEI. This CDR3 comprises 15 residues. In nucleotides, the CDR3 is TGTGCCAGCAGGGATGGGACTAGCGGGAGGGCCCTTCAGTACTTC. It encodes CASRDGTSGRALQYF. Full variable domain (rest looked up from reference TRBV2 and TRBJ2-4): EPEVTQTPSHQVTQMGQEVILRCVPISNHLYFYWYRQILGQKVEFLVSFYNNEISEKSEIFDDQFSVERPDGSNFTLKIRSTKLEDSAMYFCASRDGTSGRALQYFGAGTRLSVL.

This clonotype appeared many times. The V gene is TRBV12-3 or TRBV12-4, the J gene TRBJ1-4, with D possibly matching TRBD1 (6 bases). V dropped 3 bases and J dropped 5 bases, with 16 bases sitting between them. This CDR3 contains 16 residues. The CDR3 sequence: CASSFSGGRPNEKLFF. CDR3 bases: TGTGCCAGCAGTTTTAGTGGGGGCAGGCCGAATGAAAAACTGTTTTTT.

This clonotype was observed a handful of times. The chain employs TRBV7-9 and TRBJ2-3, with 13 bases identical to TRBD2. J gave up 2 bases and V 4 bases, and 12 bases lay outside the gene matches. This CDR3 is 19 amino acids long. Germline V gene sequence: CDR1 SEHNR, CDR2 FQNEAQ (reference sequence). CDR3 DNA: TGTGCCAGCAGCTACGGACTAGCGGGAGTCCCAACCACCACAGATACGCAGTATTTT. It codes for CASSYGLAGVPTTTDTQYF.

The V and J genes are TRBV25-1 and TRBJ2-1; the D is unclear. Germline V lookup: CDR1 MGHDK, CDR2 SYGVNS. The V and J ends lost 1 base and 2 bases respectively, with 0 bases between them. The CDR3 covers 12 residues. As DNA, the CDR3 is TGTGCCAGCAGTGAATCCTACAATGAGCAGTTCTTC. This sequence encodes CASSESYNEQFF. Filled out from reference TRBV25-1 and TRBJ2-1, the complete variable domain reads EADIYQTPRYLVIGTGKKITLECSQTMGHDKMYWYQQDPGMELHLIHYSYGVNSTEKGDLSSESTVSRIRTEHFPLTLESARPSHTSQYLCASSESYNEQFFGPGTRLTVL.

The sample holds a few counts of this clonotype. J is TRBJ1-5 and V is TRBV5-5; 7 nucleotides align to TRBD1. CDR3 length equals 14 residues. Looked up from germline, CDR1 is SGHKS and CDR2 is YYEKEE (reference sequence). V trimming: 2 bases; J trimming: 13 bases; junction bases outside the gene matches: 12. CDR3 bases: TGTGCCAGCAGCTTAACAGGGGCCTGGGGGTCGCAGCATTTT. Its translation: CASSLTGAWGSQHF.

This clonotype was picked up a small number of times. The rearrangement joins TRBV27 to TRBJ1-2; D remains ambiguous. V was trimmed by 0 bases and J by 8 bases, leaving 7 bases between them. Germline V CDR1 and CDR2: MNHEY, SMNVEV (reference sequence). This CDR3 region has 12 residues. The CDR3 here is CASSLSGGGYTF. The CDR3 DNA is TGTGCCAGCAGTTTATCTGGAGGCGGCTACACCTTC.

In this sample, this clonotype turned up many times. The chain carries TRBV28 and TRBJ2-5; TRBD1 matches 11 bases. V trimming: 3 bases; J trimming: 5 bases; junction bases outside the gene matches: 8. Germline-derived CDR1 and CDR2 are MDHEN and SYDVKM. CDR3 length equals 16 residues. CDR3 residues: CASSFLGTGGWETQYF. In DNA, the CDR3 is TGTGCCAGCAGTTTCCTCGGGACAGGGGGGTGGGAGACCCAGTACTTC.

The chain combines TRBV7-9 with TRBJ2-7; 11 bases map to TRBD2. Unmatched junction bases numbered 14, after V lost 6 bases and J lost 4 bases. This CDR3 comprises 17 residues. Per germline, CDR1 SEHNR and CDR2 FQNEAQ (reference sequence). CDR3 nucleotides: TGTGCCAGCAGTACCGGACTAGCGGGCCCCCCAATATACGAGCAGTACTTC. Its protein product is CASSTGLAGPPIYEQYF.

This clonotype was counted once. The chain joins TRBV15 to TRBJ2-7, with TRBD2 matching 8 bases. There are 17 residues in the CDR3. J was trimmed by 1 base and V by 0 bases; bases with no gene match: 8. The V gene's germline CDR1 is LNHNV and CDR2 YYDKDF (reference sequence). Here the CDR3 DNA reads TGTGCCACCAGCAGAGAACCCCAAGCGGGAGTGTCCTACGAGCAGTACTTC. Its protein product is CATSREPQAGVSYEQYF.

The gene calls are TRBV29-1 and TRBJ2-5; 8 bases fit TRBD1. Per the germline V gene, CDR1 is SQVTM and CDR2 is ANQGSEA. This CDR3 has 13 residues. V shed 6 bases and J 1 base; nucleotides not matched to a gene: 4. CDR3 sequence (DNA): TGCAGCGTGCTTGGACAGGGCCAAGAGACCCAGTACTTC. Its protein product is CSVLGQGQETQYF.

The chain couples TRBV29-1 to TRBJ2-1; 7 nucleotides line up with TRBD2. After removal of 6 bases from V and 1 base from J, the junction contained 3 bases not matched to a gene. CDR1 and CDR2 (germline): SQVTM, ANQGSEA. The CDR3 has 13 amino acids. CDR3 bases: TGCAGCGTCCGGACTAGATCCTACAATGAGCAGTTCTTC. Translation: CSVRTRSYNEQFF.